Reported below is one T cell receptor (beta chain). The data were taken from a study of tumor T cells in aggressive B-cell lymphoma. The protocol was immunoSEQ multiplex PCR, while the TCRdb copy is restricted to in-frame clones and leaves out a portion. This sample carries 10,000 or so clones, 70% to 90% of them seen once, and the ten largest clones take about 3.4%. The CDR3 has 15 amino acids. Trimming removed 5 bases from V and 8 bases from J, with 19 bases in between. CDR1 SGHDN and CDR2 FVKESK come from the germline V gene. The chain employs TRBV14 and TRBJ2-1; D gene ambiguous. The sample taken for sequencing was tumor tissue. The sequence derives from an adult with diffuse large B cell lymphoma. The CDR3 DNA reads TGTGCCAGCAGCTTCGCTTCGGGTTATTATTATGAGCAGTTCTTC. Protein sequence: CASSFASGYYYEQFF.